A single sample gave rise to the 24 T cell receptor beta chains below, sequenced in a study of CD8 T cells in Susac syndrome. RNA, at about 0.45 to 1 ug, was reverse transcribed with random hexamers. TCRdb re-derived calls from the immunoSEQ multiplex PCR reads in MiXCR, one entry per CDR3 protein. The table includes more than 100,000 distinct CDR3 sequences, nearly 95% detected once. Input material: CD4+ T cells from PBMCs. These receptor sequences come from a human donor in good health.

The rearrangement joins TRBV3-1 to TRBJ2-4; 8 positions agree with TRBD1. V gave up 6 bases and J gave up 1 base; unmatched junction bases: 8. In germline, CDR1 is LGHDT, CDR2 YNNKEL (reference sequence). CDR3 length equals 16 residues. The CDR3 here is CASSPGQGMAKNIQYF. The CDR3 region has the DNA TGTGCCAGCAGTCCCGGACAGGGTATGGCCAAAAACATTCAGTACTTC.

The chain has TRBV28 and TRBJ2-1; D gene ambiguous. Per the germline V gene, CDR1 is MDHEN and CDR2 is SYDVKM. Trimming shortened V by 2 bases and J by 6 bases, and 8 bases separated the two germline ends. The CDR3 spans 13 residues. DNA of the CDR3: TGTGCCAGCAGTTTACAGAACTCCAATGAGCAGTTCTTC. Encoded protein: CASSLQNSNEQFF. Looking up the rest from reference TRBV28 and TRBJ2-1 gives the full variable domain: DVKVTQSSRYLVKRTGEKVFLECVQDMDHENMFWYRQDPGLGLRLIYFSYDVKMKEKGDIPEGYSVSREKKERFSLILESASTNQTSMYLCASSLQNSNEQFFGPGTRLTVL.

The chain employs TRBV6-4 and TRBJ1-2; D perhaps matches TRBD1 (5 bases). Trimming cost V 0 bases and J 8 bases, with 13 bases left between them. Germline assignment: CDR1 MRHNA and CDR2 SNTAGT. This CDR3 contains 14 residues. The CDR3 DNA follows: TGTGCCAGCAGTGACTCGGCAGGGAGGCGAGGCTACACCTTC. Protein sequence: CASSDSAGRRGYTF.

The chain employs TRBV2 and TRBJ2-3; D assignment may be TRBD1 or TRBD2 (5 bases each). The CDR3 spans 14 residues. Germline values: CDR1 SNHLY, CDR2 FYNNEI. With 11 bases removed from V and 5 bases from J, the gap between germline ends came to 20 bases. Here the CDR3 DNA reads TGTGCCGGACGGGACCGGGATCCTGGAGATACGCAGTATTTT. Translating it yields CAGRDRDPGDTQYF. The whole variable domain, filled in from reference TRBV2 and TRBJ2-3, reads EPEVTQTPSHQVTQMGQEVILRCVPISNHLYFYWYRQILGQKVEFLVSFYNNEISEKSEIFDDQFSVERPDGSNFTLKIRSTKLEDSAMYFCAGRDRDPGDTQYFGPGTRLTVL.

The chain uses TRBV3-1 and TRBJ2-7; no reliable D call. Trimming removed 2 bases from V and 6 bases from J, with 5 bases in between. CDR3 length: 11 residues. Germline V gene data show CDR1 as LGHDT and CDR2 as YNNKEL (reference sequence). CDR3 DNA: TGTGCCAGCAGCCAATGGGGCGAGCAGTACTTC. Translated: CASSQWGEQYF.

V usage is TRBV7-9 and J usage is TRBJ2-7; D may match TRBD1 or TRBD2 (5 bases each). The V gene lost 5 bases and the J gene lost 2 bases, with 13 bases spanning the gap. Germline values: CDR1 SEHNR, CDR2 FQNEAQ (reference sequence). The length of the CDR3 is 14 residues. CDR3 sequence (DNA): TGTGCCAGCAGCCCCGGGACGGTCGCCTACGAGCAGTACTTC. Its translation is CASSPGTVAYEQYF.

The gene calls are TRBV5-1 and TRBJ2-5; TRBD1 is a possible D gene (7 bases). The CDR3 spans 15 residues. Germline CDR1 SGHRS, CDR2 YFSETQ. Deletions cut 4 bases from V and 4 bases from J, with 17 bases between. Here the CDR3 reads CASSAGQSRGETQYF. CDR3 bases: TGCGCCAGCAGCGCGGGACAGTCGAGAGGAGAGACCCAGTACTTC.

This chain links TRBV6-5 with TRBJ2-3; D uncertain. V was pared by 6 bases and J by 2 bases, with 9 bases between. This CDR3 contains 13 residues. Germline V lookup: CDR1 MNHEY, CDR2 SVGAGI. CDR3 DNA sequence: TGTGCCAGCAGCCCACAAAACACAGATACGCAGTATTTT. This gives the protein CASSPQNTDTQYF.

The chain uses TRBV7-9 and TRBJ2-7, with 7 bases matching TRBD1. Germline lookup yields CDR1 SEHNR and CDR2 FQNEAQ (reference sequence). The CDR3 is made up of 13 amino acids. V shed 8 bases, J shed 5 bases, and the junction held 9 bases outside the gene matches. This CDR3 reads CASGPTGWNEQYF. CDR3 DNA sequence: TGTGCCAGCGGACCGACAGGGTGGAACGAGCAGTACTTC. Drawing the rest from reference TRBV7-9 and TRBJ2-7, the complete variable domain is DTGVSQNPRHKITKRGQNVTFRCDPISEHNRLYWYRQTLGQGPEFLTYFQNEAQLEKSRLLSDRFSAERPKGSFSTLEIQRTEQGDSAMYLCASGPTGWNEQYFGPGTRLTVT.

J is TRBJ2-2 and V is TRBV3-1; D not certain. The CDR3 is 15 residues long. CDR1 is LGHDT, CDR2 YNNKEL, per germline (reference sequence). The ends were cut back, 0 bases at V and 4 bases at J, with 9 bases in the middle. The CDR3 DNA reads TGTGCCAGCAGCCAAGATTTCAGAGTCACCGGGGAGCTGTTTTTT. Translation: CASSQDFRVTGELFF.

The rearrangement uses TRBV4-1 and TRBJ2-4, with TRBD1 as a possible D gene (6 bases). Germline V gene lookup returns CDR1 MGHRA and CDR2 YSYEKL. The CDR3 is 15 amino acids. V shed 1 base and J shed 3 bases, with 10 bases lying between them. The CDR3, as DNA: TGCGCCAGCAGCCAAGGGGGGCCGGGCAAAAACATTCAGTACTTC. As protein: CASSQGGPGKNIQYF.

The gene calls are TRBV29-1 and TRBJ1-2; a weak D match, TRBD1 (6 bases). The germline V and J ends were trimmed by 6 bases and 0 bases, with 8 bases remaining between them. Germline V lookup: CDR1 SQVTM, CDR2 ANQGSEA. The CDR3 covers 12 residues. The CDR3 loop is CSVGATNYGYTF. The DNA for the CDR3 is TGCAGCGTGGGGGCAACTAACTATGGCTACACCTTC.

This sequence joins TRBV14 and TRBJ1-5, with no clear D. This CDR3 is built from 12 residues. The germline V gene has CDR1 SGHDN and CDR2 FVKESK. V was pared by 4 bases and J by 4 bases, with 5 bases between. CDR3 nucleotide sequence: TGTGCCAGCAGCCTTACGAATCAGCCCCAGCATTTT. It is translated as CASSLTNQPQHF.

The rearrangement uses TRBV20-1 and TRBJ1-5, with 7 nucleotides matching TRBD1. CDR1 and CDR2 (germline): DFQATT, SNEGSKA (reference sequence). The CDR3 is 12 amino acids. With V trimmed by 4 bases and J by 5 bases, 2 bases remained unmatched. Written as DNA, the CDR3 is TGCAGTGCTACTCAGGGGGATCAGCCCCAGCATTTT. Translating it yields CSATQGDQPQHF.

The chain is built from TRBV30 and TRBJ2-5; 7 bases line up with TRBD2. Germline V gives CDR1 GTSNPN, CDR2 SVGIG (reference sequence). The CDR3 runs 12 residues. Losses at the gene ends were 5 bases for V and 5 bases for J; bases not matched to a gene: 5. CDR3 sequence reads: CAWGGSGETQYF. The CDR3 region has the DNA TGTGCCTGGGGCGGGAGCGGCGAGACCCAGTACTTC.

The gene calls are TRBV7-2 and TRBJ2-5, with a tentative D call TRBD1 (6 bases). Germline V CDR1 and CDR2: SGHTA, FQGNSA. The CDR3 has 16 residues. Trimming removed 1 base from V and 4 bases from J, with 16 bases in between. CDR3 DNA sequence: TGTGCCAGCAGCTTAGGGGCCCCTGGGGGCGGAGAGACCCAGTACTTC. Translation gives CASSLGAPGGGETQYF.

In this sample, this clonotype turned up once. This chain links TRBV3-1 with TRBJ2-3; no definite D call. Trimming removed 0 bases at V and 10 bases at J, with 8 bases between. This CDR3 spans 12 amino acids. CDR1 is LGHDT, CDR2 YNNKEL, per germline (reference sequence). The CDR3 DNA sequence: TGTGCCAGCAGCCAAGAAGGTGCGGCGCAGTATTTT. Protein sequence: CASSQEGAAQYF.

The chain links TRBV7-9 to TRBJ2-7; D is possibly TRBD2 (5 bases). The CDR3 contains 14 residues. Germline values: CDR1 SEHNR, CDR2 FQNEAQ (reference sequence). Between the trimmed V and J ends, which lost 4 bases and 9 bases, there was a span of 19 bases. CDR3 region: CASSSTGNNARQYF. CDR3 nucleotide sequence: TGTGCCAGCAGCTCAACCGGGAATAACGCGCGGCAGTACTTC.

This clonotype was picked up a small number of times. This chain links TRBV18 with TRBJ2-2; weak D call: TRBD2 (5 bases). The V end lost 6 bases, the J end lost 2 bases, and 7 bases lay between the germline ends. The CDR3 consists of 13 residues. Germline V lookup: CDR1 KGHSH, CDR2 LQKENI. Here the CDR3 DNA reads TGTGCCAGCTCGGGAGTCAACACCGGGGAGCTGTTTTTT. It specifies CASSGVNTGELFF.

The chain employs TRBV6-5 and TRBJ1-2; TRBD1 matches at 7 bases. Germline V gene lookup returns CDR1 MNHEY and CDR2 SVGAGI. J lost 4 bases, V lost 2 bases, and 1 base had no gene match. This CDR3 is built from 13 residues. The CDR3: CASSYGQVYGYTF. CDR3 coding DNA: TGTGCCAGCAGTTACGGACAGGTCTATGGCTACACCTTC.

This clonotype was seen more than once but under ten times. The genes are TRBV7-9 and TRBJ2-7; no reliable D call. The CDR3 length is 11 residues. Per the germline V gene, CDR1 is SEHNR and CDR2 is FQNEAQ (reference sequence). Trimming removed 5 bases at V and 5 bases at J, with 7 bases between. DNA for the CDR3: TGTGCCAGCAGCACCAAAGACGAGCAGTACTTC. Protein sequence: CASSTKDEQYF.

This clonotype was counted once. V is TRBV10-3 and J is TRBJ2-7, with D unclear. V was pared by 3 bases and J by 6 bases, with 12 bases between. Germline CDR1 ENHRY, CDR2 SYGVKD. The CDR3 contains 13 residues. CDR3 DNA: TGTGCCATCAGTGACAACGTGGAGCTCGAGCAGTACTTC. It codes for CAISDNVELEQYF.

This sequence joins TRBV30 and TRBJ2-2; D unclear. Trimming took off 3 bases at V and 7 bases at J, with 12 bases between the two ends. Germline values: CDR1 GTSNPN, CDR2 SVGIG (reference sequence). The CDR3 totals 13 residues. CDR3 sequence: CAWRPLISGELFF. DNA for the CDR3: TGTGCCTGGAGACCCCTCATCAGCGGGGAGCTGTTTTTT.

This clonotype was seen once. The chain combines TRBV7-6 with TRBJ2-3, with 8 nucleotides matching TRBD2. The CDR3 sequence is 14 residues long. Trimming at V came to 6 bases and at J to 5 bases, leaving 7 bases not matched to a gene. Looked up from germline, CDR1 is SGHVS and CDR2 is FNYEAQ. The CDR3 sequence: CASSSPREGDTQYF. CDR3 DNA sequence: TGTGCCAGCAGTTCTCCCCGGGAGGGAGATACGCAGTATTTT.